The 30 T cell receptor beta chains in this list originate from one sample, sequenced in a study of shared clonotypes between healthy human individuals. Clones were read by immunoSEQ multiplex PCR, and TCRdb kept only the in-frame ones, dropping some. Among approximately 480,000 clones listed, about three quarters were seen once. Material: PBMCs. Receptors originate from a woman aged 40 to 55 in good health. Some clones in this sample may be carry-over from other donors' samples.

This clone appeared once. DNA for the CDR3: TGCGCCAGCAGCAATGGACAGGGGGGCTACGAGCAGTACTTC. Translated, it gives CASSNGQGGYEQYF. The V call is TRBV5-1, the J call TRBJ2-7, with TRBD1 identical over 10 bases. CDR1 and CDR2 (germline): SGHRS, YFSETQ. This CDR3 contains 14 residues. The V gene end was trimmed by 4 bases and the J gene end by 3 bases; junction bases not matched to a gene: 4.

The rearrangement uses TRBV4-1 and TRBJ2-1; the match to TRBD2 covers 8 bases. With V trimmed by 7 bases and J by 6 bases, 8 bases remained unmatched. In germline, CDR1 is MGHRA, CDR2 YSYEKL. The CDR3 extends over 14 amino acids. CDR3 sequence reads: CASTETSAVNEQFF. For the CDR3, the DNA is TGCGCCAGCACCGAGACTAGCGCAGTCAATGAGCAGTTCTTC.

The chain is built from TRBV11-3 and TRBJ2-7; the match to TRBD1 covers 11 bases. Germline CDR1 is SGHNT and CDR2 is YENEEA. V was clipped by 5 bases and J by 0 bases; unmatched bases: 6. The CDR3 has 16 amino acids. The CDR3 sequence: CASSRTGGSGSYEQYF. The CDR3 nucleotides read TGTGCCAGCAGCAGGACAGGGGGCTCTGGCTCCTACGAGCAGTACTTC.

The chain combines TRBV18 with TRBJ2-2, with TRBD2 as a possible D gene (5 bases). The V end was cut by 5 bases, the J end by 3 bases, with 7 bases between. Germline V gives CDR1 KGHSH, CDR2 LQKENI. This CDR3 contains 13 residues. DNA of the CDR3: TGTGCCAGCTCAAAGGGAGACACCGGGGAGCTGTTTTTT. It translates to CASSKGDTGELFF.

J is TRBJ2-5 and V is TRBV4-2, with 11 bases identical to TRBD2. Germline assignment: CDR1 LGHNA and CDR2 YNFKEQ. V lost 4 bases and J lost 3; bases outside the gene matches: 4. The CDR3 has 15 amino acids. The CDR3 DNA reads as TGTGCCAGCAGCCGCACTAGCGGGAGAGAAGAGACCCAGTACTTC. Its translation is CASSRTSGREETQYF.

The gene calls are TRBV30 and TRBJ2-1; D unresolved. Between the trimmed V and J ends, which lost 0 bases and 1 base, there was a span of 7 bases. The CDR3 totals 14 residues. Per the germline V gene, CDR1 is GTSNPN and CDR2 is SVGIG (reference sequence). CDR3: CAWSVNPSYNEQFF. The CDR3 nucleotides are TGTGCCTGGAGTGTGAACCCTTCCTACAATGAGCAGTTCTTC.

The chain recombines TRBV5-1 with TRBJ2-5; 8 positions agree with TRBD1. The junction had 16 bases not matched to a gene; V was cut back by 4 bases and J by 5 bases. The CDR3 runs to 17 residues. Germline loops: CDR1 SGHRS, CDR2 YFSETQ. CDR3 coding DNA: TGCGCCAGCAGCCCCTGGAACTGGCAGGGGGCCCGGGAGACCCAGTACTTC. Translated, it gives CASSPWNWQGARETQYF.

The V call is TRBV7-6, the J call TRBJ1-1; D unresolved. Trimming left V 1 base short and J 1 base short, with 7 bases between. Germline V gene data show CDR1 as SGHVS and CDR2 as FNYEAQ. This CDR3 contains 14 residues. The CDR3 sequence: CASSLGAGNTEAFF. The CDR3 DNA follows: TGTGCCAGCAGCTTAGGGGCGGGGAACACTGAAGCTTTCTTT.

The J gene is TRBJ2-2, the V gene TRBV7-2; the match to TRBD1 covers 7 bases. V gave up 1 base and J gave up 4 bases; unmatched junction bases: 6. The CDR3 consists of 16 residues. Germline V lookup: CDR1 SGHTA, CDR2 FQGNSA. CDR3 in DNA: TGTGCCAGCAGCTTAGGGGGGACAGCCTCCACCGGGGAGCTGTTTTTT. Its translation: CASSLGGTASTGELFF.

This clone was detected many times. This sample includes further DNA sequences coding for the same CDR3. This sequence joins TRBV7-9 and TRBJ1-2; maybe TRBD1 (5 bases). V was pared by 5 bases and J by 8 bases, with 12 bases between. CDR1 and CDR2 from the germline V gene are SEHNR and FQNEAQ (reference sequence). The CDR3 extends over 12 amino acids. This CDR3 is CASSRDSIGYTF. Written as DNA, the CDR3 is TGTGCCAGCAGCCGAGACAGTATCGGCTACACCTTC.

The rearrangement links TRBV18 to TRBJ2-2, with D perhaps matching TRBD2 (5 bases). The germline V and J ends were trimmed by 0 bases and 7 bases, with 12 bases remaining between them. This CDR3 is 15 amino acids long. CDR1 is KGHSH, CDR2 LQKENI, per germline. The CDR3, as DNA: TGTGCCAGCTCACCACCGTCCCGGGGAGACGGGGAGCTGTTTTTT. Its translation is CASSPPSRGDGELFF. Looking up the rest from reference TRBV18 and TRBJ2-2 gives the full variable domain: NAGVMQNPRHLVRRRGQEARLRCSPMKGHSHVYWYRQLPEEGLKFMVYLQKENIIDESGMPKERFSAEFPKEGPSILRIQQVVRGDSAAYFCASSPPSRGDGELFFGEGSRLTVL.

The chain combines TRBV5-4 with TRBJ2-7, with D possibly being TRBD1 or TRBD2 (7 bases each). From germline, CDR1 is SGHNT and CDR2 YYREEE (reference sequence). This CDR3 comprises 17 residues. V was pared by 0 bases and J by 3 bases, with 19 bases between. The CDR3 reads CASSLGGGGGSGYEQYF. The CDR3 coding sequence is TGTGCCAGCAGCTTGGGAGGGGGCGGCGGGAGTGGCTACGAGCAGTACTTC.

The rearrangement uses TRBV11-2 and TRBJ1-1; perhaps TRBD1 as D (5 bases). V dropped 4 bases and J dropped 5 bases, with 14 bases sitting between them. The CDR3 is 14 amino acids. Germline loops: CDR1 SGHAT, CDR2 FQNNGV. The CDR3 loop is CASSYPGGGTEAFF. The CDR3 DNA reads TGTGCCAGCAGCTACCCCGGGGGGGGTACTGAAGCTTTCTTT. Variable domain in full (rest from reference TRBV11-2 and TRBJ1-1): EAGVAQSPRYKIIEKRQSVAFWCNPISGHATLYWYQQILGQGPKLLIQFQNNGVVDDSQLPKDRFSAERLKGVDSTLKIQPAKLEDSAVYLCASSYPGGGTEAFFGQGTRLTVV.

This clone was picked up one time. The chain links TRBV6-4 to TRBJ2-3; 8 nucleotides align to TRBD2. Trimming at V came to 5 bases and at J to 3 bases, leaving 13 bases not matched to a gene. Germline V gene lookup returns CDR1 MRHNA and CDR2 SNTAGT. The CDR3 sequence is 17 residues long. The CDR3 DNA reads as TGTGCCAGCAGTCGCAGCGCGGGAGGCCTCCTTACAGATACGCAGTATTTT. Protein product: CASSRSAGGLLTDTQYF.

J is TRBJ2-7 and V is TRBV6-5; tentative D call: TRBD2 (6 bases). The CDR3 is 14 residues long. Germline V lookup: CDR1 MNHEY, CDR2 SVGAGI. V lost 5 bases and J lost 3, with 14 bases in between. Here the CDR3 DNA reads TGTGCCAGCAGTGCACACCTAGCGAGCTACGAGCAGTACTTC. It encodes CASSAHLASYEQYF.

This clone was seen ten or more times. Other DNA variants within this sample encode the same CDR3. V usage is TRBV5-1 and J usage is TRBJ2-4, with 9 bases matching TRBD1. Germline loops: CDR1 SGHRS, CDR2 YFSETQ. The length of the CDR3 is 14 residues. Germline trimming cut 2 bases from V and 8 bases from J; bases unmatched to any gene: 5. The CDR3 DNA is TGCGCCAGCAGCTTAACAGGGGGCTCGGACATTCAGTACTTC. It is translated as CASSLTGGSDIQYF.

Only a few counts were recorded for this clone. CDR3 protein: CASSDLGRGTETQYF. CDR3 nucleotide sequence: TGTGCCAGCAGTGACTTGGGCAGGGGTACTGAGACCCAGTACTTC. This chain connects TRBV6-1 to TRBJ2-5, with D possibly being TRBD1 (6 bases). Germline CDR1 is MNHNS and CDR2 is SASEGT. CDR3 size: 15 residues. With 3 bases removed from V and 5 bases from J, the gap between germline ends came to 16 bases.

A word on this clone: Possible read error: a much larger clone is one base away. The sample has other DNA sequences that encode this CDR3 too. This sequence joins TRBV2 and TRBJ2-2, with a tentative D call TRBD2 (6 bases). The length of the CDR3 is 16 residues. CDR1 is SNHLY and CDR2 is FYNNEI in the germline V gene. CDR3 sequence: CASSHGAGTNTGELFF. Written as DNA, the CDR3 is TGCGCCAGCAGCCACGGGGCGGGAACGAACACCGGGGAGCTGTTTTTT.

The sample holds many counts of this clone. The chain links TRBV20-1 to TRBJ2-7; D perhaps matches TRBD1 (6 bases). V was shortened by 5 bases and J by 6 bases, with 11 bases between the two germline ends. The CDR3 is 11 amino acids. Per germline, CDR1 DFQATT and CDR2 SNEGSKA (reference sequence). For the CDR3, the DNA is TGCAGTGCTGATACAGGGCGCGAGCAGTACTTC. This gives the protein CSADTGREQYF.

The chain links TRBV5-4 to TRBJ1-1; D might be TRBD1 (6 bases). Trimming stripped 4 bases from V and 4 bases from J, with 14 bases between. The CDR3 length is 14 residues. Germline loops: CDR1 SGHNT, CDR2 YYREEE (reference sequence). CDR3: CASSQPGASTEAFF. The CDR3 bases are TGTGCCAGCAGCCAACCGGGGGCTAGCACTGAAGCTTTCTTT.

The chain couples TRBV5-4 to TRBJ1-4, with D possibly matching TRBD1 (6 bases). This CDR3 contains 15 residues. Germline V gene sequence: CDR1 SGHNT, CDR2 YYREEE (reference sequence). V lost 4 bases and J lost 8, with 18 bases in between. The CDR3 protein is CASSPGTPGGEKLFF. CDR3 nucleotides: TGTGCCAGCAGCCCCGGGACACCGGGAGGGGAAAAACTGTTTTTT.

CDR3 coding DNA: TGTGCCTCTCAGACCCCGGGACAGGGGCCGCGGGGGCTGTTTTTT. It codes for CASQTPGQGPRGLFF. The chain combines TRBV28 with TRBJ2-2; 10 nucleotides line up with TRBD1. Germline V gene sequence: CDR1 MDHEN, CDR2 SYDVKM. The CDR3 sequence is 15 residues long. With 11 bases clipped from V and 13 bases from J, the junction kept 19 bases outside the gene matches.

The chain carries TRBV19 and TRBJ2-1; TRBD2 aligns across 7 bases. The germline V gene encodes CDR1 LNHDA and CDR2 SQIVND (reference sequence). With V trimmed by 5 bases and J by 9 bases, 13 bases remained unmatched. The CDR3 spans 15 residues. As DNA, the CDR3 is TGTGCCAGTAGTCTCCGATTAGCGGGCCCGAGTGAGCAGTTCTTC. As protein: CASSLRLAGPSEQFF.

J is TRBJ2-1 and V is TRBV13; 8 nucleotides agree with TRBD2. Germline trimming cut 7 bases from V and 6 bases from J; bases unmatched to any gene: 11. There are 15 residues in the CDR3. CDR1 and CDR2 (germline): PRHDT, FYEKMQ (reference sequence). In DNA form, the CDR3 reads TGTGCCAGCACCCGGACCGAGCGGGAGCTCAATGAGCAGTTCTTC. Translating it yields CASTRTERELNEQFF.

The J gene is TRBJ1-1, the V gene TRBV5-1; tentative D call: TRBD1 (6 bases). CDR1 and CDR2 (germline): SGHRS, YFSETQ. The length of the CDR3 is 14 residues. The V gene lost 4 bases and the J gene lost 5 bases, with 15 bases spanning the gap. The chain's CDR3 is CASSGTTGGTEAFF. CDR3 DNA: TGCGCCAGCAGCGGAACGACAGGAGGGACTGAAGCTTTCTTT. Looking up the rest from reference TRBV5-1 and TRBJ1-1 gives the full variable domain: KAGVTQTPRYLIKTRGQQVTLSCSPISGHRSVSWYQQTPGQGLQFLFEYFSETQRNKGNFPGRFSGRQFSNSRSEMNVSTLELGDSALYLCASSGTTGGTEAFFGQGTRLTVV.

With respect to this clone: Germline and junction disagree at one end, which may indicate a read error. The gene calls are TRBV7-7 and TRBJ2-5, with D perhaps TRBD2 (6 bases). There are 14 residues in the CDR3. Germline-derived CDR1 and CDR2 are SSHAT and FNYEAQ (reference sequence). The chain's CDR3 is CASSPPPRGETQYF. In nucleotides, the CDR3 is TGTGCTAGCAGCCCCCCCCCTCGGGGGGAGACCCAGTACTTC.

The chain has TRBV9 and TRBJ2-2; no clear D gene. Germline V gene sequence: CDR1 SGDLS, CDR2 YYNGEE. The V end lost 3 bases, the J end lost 6 bases, and 9 bases lay between the germline ends. The CDR3 has 13 amino acids. The CDR3 bases are TGTGCCAGCAGCGGAGGATCGTCCGGGGAGCTGTTTTTT. Residues: CASSGGSSGELFF.

The chain recombines TRBV7-3 with TRBJ2-3; either TRBD1 or TRBD2 may supply D (5 bases each). V was pared by 8 bases and J by 6 bases, with 18 bases between. Germline V gene sequence: CDR1 SGHTA, CDR2 FQGTGA. The CDR3 length is 14 residues. CDR3 bases: TGTGCCAGCTCTCCGGGGCAGGATTTGGATACGCAGTATTTT. This codes for CASSPGQDLDTQYF.

The chain links TRBV14 to TRBJ1-2; D is unresolved. Germline V gene sequence: CDR1 SGHDN, CDR2 FVKESK. The CDR3 runs to 15 residues. Deletions cut 10 bases from V and 5 bases from J, with 23 bases between. In DNA form, the CDR3 reads TGTGCCATCCGTCCTTCCAGGTGGGCTTCGTATGGCTACACCTTC. Protein sequence: CAIRPSRWASYGYTF.

V is TRBV18 and J is TRBJ1-1, with D tentatively TRBD1 (5 bases). Germline CDR1 and CDR2: KGHSH and LQKENI. This CDR3 is 12 amino acids long. V was clipped by 5 bases and J by 7 bases, with 11 bases between them. CDR3 in DNA: TGTGCCAGCTCAACGGGACGGTTTGAAGCTTTCTTT. Translating it yields CASSTGRFEAFF.